Below, 23 T cell receptor beta chains from the same sample are listed, as sequenced in a study of shared clonotypes between healthy human individuals. The method was immunoSEQ multiplex PCR; TCRdb's version includes in-frame clones alone and lacks a portion of them. The table records some 2.4 million clones, 93% of them present only once. Sequenced sample: naive CD4+ T cells from PBMCs. Subset here: CD45RA+ positively selected. All receptors derive from a man between 18 and 29 years old in good health. Some clones in this sample may be carry-over from other donors' samples.

The count of this clone is one. The rearrangement links TRBV5-1 to TRBJ2-5; D is ambiguous. CDR3 length: 13 residues. Between the trimmed V and J ends, which lost 4 bases and 0 bases, there was a span of 7 bases. Germline CDR1 is SGHRS and CDR2 is YFSETQ. In DNA, the CDR3 is TGCGCCAGCAGCCACCTGTACCAAGAGACCCAGTACTTC. Translation: CASSHLYQETQYF.

The J gene is TRBJ2-1, the V gene TRBV9; D unresolved. The V gene lost 3 bases and the J gene lost 9 bases, with 13 bases spanning the gap. The CDR3 length is 13 residues. Germline V gene lookup returns CDR1 SGDLS and CDR2 YYNGEE. CDR3 sequence reads: CASSAGPAGEQFF. CDR3 DNA: TGTGCCAGCAGCGCGGGCCCTGCCGGTGAGCAGTTCTTC.

This chain connects TRBV11-3 to TRBJ2-1, with 11 bases lining up with TRBD1. Germline CDR1 SGHNT, CDR2 YENEEA. V gave up 4 bases and J gave up 6 bases; unmatched junction bases: 5. CDR3 length: 15 residues. CDR3 nucleotide sequence: TGTGCCAGCAGCTCCGGACAGGGGGCGCGCAATGAGCAGTTCTTC. It yields the protein CASSSGQGARNEQFF.

The CDR3 coding sequence is TGTGCCAGCAGCTTAGAAACGCGACAGGGCTTCTACGAGCAGTACTTC. Translation gives CASSLETRQGFYEQYF. The chain couples TRBV11-3 to TRBJ2-7, with 7 bases identical to TRBD1. The V gene's germline CDR1 is SGHNT and CDR2 YENEEA. The CDR3 covers 16 residues. V shed 0 bases, J shed 3 bases, and the junction held 8 bases outside the gene matches.

The chain joins TRBV30 to TRBJ2-1; 9 bases agree with TRBD2. V lost 3 bases, J lost 0 bases, and 3 bases stayed unmatched. Germline CDR1 is GTSNPN and CDR2 is SVGIG (reference sequence). This CDR3 spans 15 amino acids. CDR3 in amino acids: CAWSQREVSYNEQFF. In nucleotides, the CDR3 is TGTGCCTGGAGCCAGCGGGAGGTCTCCTACAATGAGCAGTTCTTC.

The chain joins TRBV10-3 to TRBJ1-5; the D is unclear. There are 15 residues in the CDR3. V lost 4 bases to trimming and J lost 1 base, with 11 bases between them. Germline V CDR1 and CDR2: ENHRY, SYGVKD. CDR3 residues: CAISAKGGSNQPQHF. The CDR3 DNA follows: TGTGCCATCAGTGCAAAGGGAGGGAGCAATCAGCCCCAGCATTTT.

As concerns this clone: This sample also contains other DNA sequences that code for the same CDR3. This CDR3 is CASSPSGSNTGELFF. The CDR3, as DNA: TGTGCCAGCAGCCCTAGCGGGTCGAACACCGGGGAGCTGTTTTTT. The chain has TRBV7-9 and TRBJ2-2; TRBD2 matches at 8 bases. This CDR3 region has 15 residues. Germline V gives CDR1 SEHNR, CDR2 FQNEAQ (reference sequence). V gave up 5 bases and J gave up 0 bases; unmatched junction bases: 2.

This sequence joins TRBV18 and TRBJ2-7, with D perhaps TRBD2 (7 bases). The CDR3 is 15 amino acids. Germline CDR1 KGHSH, CDR2 LQKENI. The V end lost 2 bases, the J end lost 3 bases, and 14 bases lay between the germline ends. The CDR3 region is CASSPGRGVGYEQYF. The CDR3 bases are TGTGCCAGCTCACCAGGGAGGGGGGTCGGCTACGAGCAGTACTTC.

As regards this clone: Other DNA sequences in the same sample also yield this CDR3. The chain is built from TRBV28 and TRBJ2-7; D might be TRBD2 (5 bases). This CDR3 is built from 14 residues. The germline V gene encodes CDR1 MDHEN and CDR2 SYDVKM. The V end was cut by 2 bases, the J end by 4 bases, with 12 bases between. The CDR3 nucleotides are TGTGCCAGCAGTTTAGTGGGGAGTTCTTACGAGCAGTACTTC. Translating gives CASSLVGSSYEQYF.

The genes are TRBV7-6 and TRBJ2-3, with TRBD1 matching 11 bases. This CDR3 has 17 residues. Germline lookup yields CDR1 SGHVS and CDR2 FNYEAQ. The junction had 7 bases not matched to a gene; V was cut back by 3 bases and J by 2 bases. The CDR3 region has the DNA TGTGCCAGCAGCTTGTTTCCGGGACAGGGGGTCACAGATACGCAGTATTTT. This gives the protein CASSLFPGQGVTDTQYF.

The chain joins TRBV6-5 to TRBJ1-1; 7 bases fit TRBD1. Germline lookup yields CDR1 MNHEY and CDR2 SVGAGI. The CDR3 spans 12 residues. The V gene end was trimmed by 8 bases and the J gene end by 10 bases; junction bases not matched to a gene: 10. The CDR3 DNA reads as TGTGCCAGCTACCAGGGGGGTAAGGGAGCTTTCTTT. This codes for CASYQGGKGAFF.

V and J are TRBV27 and TRBJ2-1, with 7 bases matching TRBD2. V gave up 2 bases and J gave up 2 bases; unmatched junction bases: 3. CDR1 and CDR2 from the germline V gene are MNHEY and SMNVEV (reference sequence). CDR3 length: 15 residues. The CDR3 protein is CASSLPGTTYNEQFF. In DNA form, the CDR3 reads TGTGCCAGCAGTTTACCCGGGACTACCTACAATGAGCAGTTCTTC.

The chain couples TRBV6-1 to TRBJ2-5, with 8 bases fitting TRBD1. The CDR3 is 17 residues long. From germline, CDR1 is MNHNS and CDR2 SASEGT. Trimming took 1 base from V and 5 from J; bases not matched to a gene: 12. The CDR3 DNA reads as TGTGCCAGCAGTGAAGGGTCGTTGGGCAGGGGGCGGGAGACCCAGTACTTC. It is translated as CASSEGSLGRGRETQYF.

The chain combines TRBV5-8 with TRBJ2-2; a possible D gene is TRBD1 (6 bases). The CDR3 runs 16 residues. The germline CDR1 and CDR2 sequences are SGHTS and YDEGEE. With 4 bases removed from V and 6 bases from J, the gap between germline ends came to 19 bases. The CDR3 protein is CASSPYRQGHSGELFF. In DNA, the CDR3 is TGTGCCAGCAGCCCGTATCGGCAGGGACATTCCGGGGAGCTGTTTTTT.

The chain combines TRBV29-1 with TRBJ1-2, with a weak D call TRBD1 (6 bases). The CDR3 runs 13 residues. In germline, CDR1 is SQVTM, CDR2 ANQGSEA. With 7 bases removed from V and 8 bases from J, the gap between germline ends came to 20 bases. CDR3 nucleotide sequence: TGCAGCGCCCCTAATTGGGGGGCTGGGGGCTACACCTTC. Its protein product is CSAPNWGAGGYTF.

Remarks on this clone: Compared with germline, one end of the junction differs, possibly owing to a read error. The chain couples TRBV19 to TRBJ1-2; weak D call: TRBD1 (6 bases). CDR1 is LNHDA, CDR2 SQIVND, per germline (reference sequence). The CDR3 runs 11 residues. The CDR3 sequence is CASRGNGTPIF. The CDR3 coding sequence is TGTGCCAGTAGGGGCAACGGGACACCCATCTTC.

V and J are TRBV14 and TRBJ2-1, with a possible D match to TRBD2 (7 bases). The V gene lost 0 bases and the J gene lost 14 bases, with 14 bases spanning the gap. Germline V gene data show CDR1 as SGHDN and CDR2 as FVKESK. The CDR3 extends over 13 amino acids. The CDR3: CASSQDLGAGEFF. The CDR3 nucleotides read TGTGCCAGCAGCCAAGATCTGGGGGCGGGGGAGTTCTTC.

Regarding this clone: Other DNA sequences within the sample encode an identical CDR3. This chain connects TRBV5-1 to TRBJ2-5, with D uncertain. Trimming removed 0 bases at V and 2 bases at J, with 8 bases between. The germline gives CDR1 SGHRS, CDR2 YFSETQ. The CDR3 loop spans 14 amino acids. As DNA, the CDR3 is TGCGCCAGCAGCTTGGAAGCAAGTCAAGAGACCCAGTACTTC. Its protein product is CASSLEASQETQYF.

This chain uses TRBV4-2 with TRBJ1-1; 9 bases fit TRBD1. CDR1 is LGHNA and CDR2 is YNFKEQ in the germline V gene. V dropped 1 base and J dropped 3; count of bases not matched to a gene: 6. The CDR3 contains 16 residues. CDR3 DNA sequence: TGTGCCAGCAGCCAAGGGGGGGGACAGGGTCACACTGAAGCTTTCTTT. Translating it yields CASSQGGGQGHTEAFF.

On this clone itself: Other DNA variants within this sample encode the same CDR3. This rearrangement joins TRBV2 to TRBJ1-3; unclear D gene. Trimming stripped 9 bases from V and 0 bases from J, with 9 bases between. The CDR3 consists of 13 residues. Germline lookup yields CDR1 SNHLY and CDR2 FYNNEI. The CDR3 protein is CARKQSSGNTIYF. The CDR3 DNA follows: TGTGCCAGGAAGCAATCCTCTGGAAACACCATATATTTT.

This chain links TRBV10-3 with TRBJ2-7, with 11 nucleotides matching TRBD2. This CDR3 has 14 residues. Germline loops: CDR1 ENHRY, CDR2 SYGVKD. V was pared by 10 bases and J by 4 bases, with 9 bases of the junction left unmatched. The CDR3 DNA reads as TGTGCCAGCCAGACTAGCGGGAAGGAATACGAGCAGTACTTC. Translation: CASQTSGKEYEQYF.

The rearrangement links TRBV2 to TRBJ1-2; D remains unclear. Germline V gene data show CDR1 as SNHLY and CDR2 as FYNNEI. The CDR3 is 14 amino acids. V lost 6 bases to trimming and J lost 2 bases, with 13 bases between them. The CDR3 sequence: CASSYYGRNYGYTF. The CDR3 region has the DNA TGTGCCAGCAGCTATTACGGACGAAACTATGGCTACACCTTC.

The rearrangement joins TRBV2 to TRBJ1-2; weak D call: TRBD1 (5 bases). Trimming removed 7 bases at V and 0 bases at J, with 18 bases between. The CDR3 spans 16 residues. Germline CDR1 SNHLY, CDR2 FYNNEI. CDR3 nucleotides: TGTGCCAGCACCCTACCGTGGGGGGGGGCTAACTATGGCTACACCTTC. This sequence encodes CASTLPWGGANYGYTF.